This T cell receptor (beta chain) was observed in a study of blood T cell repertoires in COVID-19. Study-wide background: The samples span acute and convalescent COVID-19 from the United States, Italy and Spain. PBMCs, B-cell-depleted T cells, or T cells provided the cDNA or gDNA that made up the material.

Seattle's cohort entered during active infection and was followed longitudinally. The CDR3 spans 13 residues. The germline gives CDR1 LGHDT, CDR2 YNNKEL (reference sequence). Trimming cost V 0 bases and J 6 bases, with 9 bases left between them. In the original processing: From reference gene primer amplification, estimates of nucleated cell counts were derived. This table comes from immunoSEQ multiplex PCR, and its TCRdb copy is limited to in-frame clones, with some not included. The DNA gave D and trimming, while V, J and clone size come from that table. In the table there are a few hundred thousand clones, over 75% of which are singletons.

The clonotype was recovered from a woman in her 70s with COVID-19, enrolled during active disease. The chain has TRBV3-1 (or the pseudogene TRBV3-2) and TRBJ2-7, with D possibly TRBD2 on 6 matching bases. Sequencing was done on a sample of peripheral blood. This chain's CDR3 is CASSQDRRGEQYF. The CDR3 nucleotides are TGTGCCAGCAGCCAAGACAGGAGGGGCGAGCAGTACTTC.